The 10 T cell receptor beta chains listed next were all sequenced from one sample in a study of HIV-infected patients and healthy controls. About 500 ng RNA was reverse transcribed with alpha and beta constant-region primers. Alpha and beta chain libraries were made separately by chain-specific third strand synthesis with multiplexing indices. From the 5' RACE reads, TCRdb called clonotypes with MiXCR, one entry per CDR3 protein. The sample lists roughly 13,000 distinct CDR3 sequences; around 9.9% were seen once. The repertoire came from unfractionated whole blood and reflected all unsorted peripheral T cells. What was sequenced was blood. Every receptor here comes from an adult in good health.

By sample share, this clonotype is medium-sized (0.01 to 0.1%). The rearrangement uses TRBV29-1 and TRBJ1-1; D unresolved. The CDR3 sequence is 12 residues long. Between the trimmed V and J ends, which lost 3 bases and 4 bases, there was a span of 9 bases. Germline V gene lookup returns CDR1 SQVTM and CDR2 ANQGSEA. The CDR3 region is CSVDGTTTEAFF. The CDR3 region has the DNA TGCAGCGTTGACGGCACGACCACTGAAGCTTTCTTT.

This clonotype is labeled as medium-sized (0.01 to 0.1%). The rearrangement joins TRBV5-1 to TRBJ2-1; 7 nucleotides match TRBD2. The CDR3 consists of 15 residues. V dropped 4 bases and J dropped 2; count of bases not matched to a gene: 6. Germline CDR1 is SGHRS and CDR2 is YFSETQ. The CDR3 bases are TGCGCCAGCAGCGTCGCAAGCGGGGCCTACAATGAGCAGTTCTTC. This sequence encodes CASSVASGAYNEQFF.

This clonotype turned up a few times. The chain is built from TRBV10-3 and TRBJ2-7; D call uncertain. The CDR3 has 13 residues. V gave up 11 bases and J gave up 1 base, with 15 bases separating them. Germline CDR1 is ENHRY and CDR2 is SYGVKD. This CDR3 reads CALLQESSYEQYF. The CDR3 nucleotides read TGTGCCCTCCTCCAGGAGTCATCCTACGAGCAGTACTTC.

This clonotype was counted many times. Here the CDR3 reads CSAGTGVDEQYF. In nucleotides, the CDR3 is TGCAGCGCCGGGACAGGGGTAGACGAGCAGTACTTC. This rearrangement joins TRBV29-1 to TRBJ2-7, with TRBD1 identical over 10 bases. The V and J ends lost 7 bases and 5 bases, in that order; junction bases with no gene match: 5. Germline CDR1 reads SQVTM; CDR2 reads ANQGSEA. The CDR3 length is 12 residues.

There are many counts of this clonotype. The V gene is TRBV6-5, the J gene TRBJ2-2; D is uncertain. Trimming cost V 6 bases and J 2 bases, with 4 bases left between them. Germline values: CDR1 MNHEY, CDR2 SVGAGI. CDR3 length: 12 residues. CDR3 sequence reads: CASRDNTGELFF. The CDR3 nucleotides are TGTGCCAGCAGGGACAACACCGGGGAGCTGTTTTTT.

This clonotype ranks as medium-sized (0.01 to 0.1%). The V and J genes are TRBV15 and TRBJ1-1, with a tentative D call TRBD1 (6 bases). The CDR3 covers 16 residues. Germline values: CDR1 LNHNV, CDR2 YYDKDF (reference sequence). Trimming shortened V by 5 bases and J by 5 bases, and 21 bases separated the two germline ends. CDR3 coding DNA: TGTGCCACCAGCCCTGGGGGCAGGGGATTTGGAACTGAAGCTTTCTTT. Translating it yields CATSPGGRGFGTEAFF.

The V call is TRBV7-8, the J call TRBJ1-5; 9 bases are a match to TRBD1. The CDR3 is made up of 14 amino acids. Unmatched junction bases numbered 1, after V lost 5 bases and J lost 2 bases. CDR1 is SGHVS, CDR2 FQNEAQ, per germline. For the CDR3, the DNA is TGTGCCAGCAGCCGGACAGGGGGCAATCAGCCCCAGCATTTT. Encoded protein: CASSRTGGNQPQHF.

This clonotype is categorized as medium-sized. The chain couples TRBV11-2 to TRBJ2-3, with 11 bases aligning to TRBD2. CDR3 length: 16 amino acids. The ends lost 5 bases at V and 4 bases at J; junction bases unmatched: 8. Germline V gene sequence: CDR1 SGHAT, CDR2 FQNNGV. The CDR3 DNA sequence: TGTGCCAGCAGCCCGATGACTAGCGGGATTTCAGATACGCAGTATTTT. Translation: CASSPMTSGISDTQYF.

By share, this clonotype counts as medium-sized. The rearrangement uses TRBV11-2 and TRBJ2-5; D gene ambiguous. Between the trimmed V and J ends, which lost 5 bases and 8 bases, there was a span of 18 bases. This CDR3 is built from 14 residues. The germline CDR1 and CDR2 sequences are SGHAT and FQNNGV. The CDR3: CASSQPWTRRTQYF. The CDR3 DNA sequence: TGTGCCAGCAGCCAACCTTGGACCCGGAGAACCCAGTACTTC.

The chain has TRBV6-6 and TRBJ1-1, with D maybe TRBD1 (5 bases). The CDR3 covers 14 residues. Trimming took 5 bases from V and 4 from J, leaving 14 bases between them. Germline V CDR1 and CDR2: MNHNY, SVGAGI (reference sequence). The CDR3 spells CASSLTPGTTEAFF. The CDR3 nucleotides are TGTGCCAGCAGTCTCACGCCGGGGACCACTGAAGCTTTCTTT.